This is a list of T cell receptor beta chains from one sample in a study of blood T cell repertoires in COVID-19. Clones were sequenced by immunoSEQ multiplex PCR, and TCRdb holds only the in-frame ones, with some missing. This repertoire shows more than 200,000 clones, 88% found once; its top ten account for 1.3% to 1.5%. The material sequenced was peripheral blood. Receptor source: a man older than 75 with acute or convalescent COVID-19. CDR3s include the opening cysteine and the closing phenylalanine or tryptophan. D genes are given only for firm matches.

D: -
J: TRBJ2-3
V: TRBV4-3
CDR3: CASSQDRLATDTQYF
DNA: TGCGCCAGCAGCCAAGATAGACTCGCAACAGATACGCAGTATTTT

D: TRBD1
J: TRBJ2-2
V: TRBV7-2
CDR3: CASSLISGGTGELFF
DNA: TGTGCCAGCAGCTTAATTTCAGGGGGCACCGGGGAGCTGTTTTTT

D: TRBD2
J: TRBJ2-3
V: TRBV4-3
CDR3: CASSQDSGGGTDTQYF
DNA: TGCGCCAGCAGCCAAGATTCGGGGGGGGGCACAGATACGCAGTATTTT

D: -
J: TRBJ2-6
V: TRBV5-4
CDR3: CASSLRVRSSGANVLTF
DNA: TGTGCCAGCAGCTTGCGCGTCCGCTCCTCTGGGGCCAACGTCCTGACTTTC

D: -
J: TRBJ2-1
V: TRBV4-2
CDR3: CASSQDVGSEQFF
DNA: TGTGCCAGCAGCCAAGATGTAGGGAGTGAGCAGTTCTTC

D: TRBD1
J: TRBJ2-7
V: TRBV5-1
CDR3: CASSLGQGIYEQYF
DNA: TGCGCCAGCAGCTTAGGACAGGGCATATACGAGCAGTACTTC

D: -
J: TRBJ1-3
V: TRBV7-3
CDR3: CASSSGDGGNTIYF
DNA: TGTGCCAGCAGCTCAGGGGACGGTGGAAACACCATATATTTT

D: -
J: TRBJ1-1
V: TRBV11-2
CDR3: CASSLATGKNTEAFF
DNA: TGTGCCAGCAGCTTAGCAACAGGGAAGAACACTGAAGCTTTCTTT

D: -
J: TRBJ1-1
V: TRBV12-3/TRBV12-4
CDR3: CASRRRENTEAFF
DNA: TGTGCCAGCAGGCGTCGCGAGAACACTGAAGCTTTCTTT

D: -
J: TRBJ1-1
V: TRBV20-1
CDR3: CSASGGTEAFF
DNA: TGCAGTGCTAGTGGCGGGACTGAAGCTTTCTTT

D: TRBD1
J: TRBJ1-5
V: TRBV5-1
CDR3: CASSLGQGGQPQHF
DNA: TGCGCCAGCAGCTTGGGACAGGGAGGTCAGCCCCAGCATTTT

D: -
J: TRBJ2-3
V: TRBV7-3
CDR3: CASSLSRQIGDTQYF
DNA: TGTGCCAGCAGCCTCAGTCGACAGATTGGAGATACGCAGTATTTT

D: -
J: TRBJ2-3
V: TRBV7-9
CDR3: CASSRGSGPTDTQYF
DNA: TGTGCCAGCAGCCGGGGTAGTGGGCCCACAGATACGCAGTATTTT

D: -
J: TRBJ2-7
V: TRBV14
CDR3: CASSQKGVGGYEQYF
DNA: TGTGCCAGCAGCCAAAAAGGGGTAGGAGGGTACGAGCAGTACTTC